The next 17 T cell receptor beta chains were all read from a single sample in a study of identical twins. From the 5' RACE reads, TCRdb called clonotypes with MiXCR, one entry per CDR3 protein. The table shows about 240,000 distinct CDR3 sequences, with about 13% occurring only once. The same sample was also studied in work on yellow fever vaccine responses in identical twins.

Sequenced: memory (CD45RO+) T cells sorted from blood. All receptors derive from a woman aged 18-29 years in good health.

This clonotype turned up a few times. The V gene is TRBV2, the J gene TRBJ2-3, with 8 positions matching TRBD2. The CDR3 spans 15 residues. The J segment lost 2 bases and the V segment lost 6 bases, leaving 7 bases of the junction unmatched. Germline CDR1 SNHLY, CDR2 FYNNEI. The CDR3 region is CASRHPGGNTDTQYF. CDR3 nucleotide sequence: TGTGCCAGCAGACATCCGGGGGGGAACACAGATACGCAGTATTTT. The variable domain in full, with the rest retrieved from reference TRBV2 and TRBJ2-3, is EPEVTQTPSHQVTQMGQEVILRCVPISNHLYFYWYRQILGQKVEFLVSFYNNEISEKSEIFDDQFSVERPDGSNFTLKIRSTKLEDSAMYFCASRHPGGNTDTQYFGPGTRLTVL.

This clonotype was detected many times. The chain employs TRBV29-1 and TRBJ2-2; D may be TRBD2 (5 bases). The CDR3 covers 14 residues. The V end lost 8 bases, the J end lost 0 bases, and 13 bases lay between the germline ends. The germline CDR1 and CDR2 sequences are SQVTM and ANQGSEA. The CDR3 bases are TGCAGCACGGGGTCACGAGCGAACACCGGGGAGCTGTTTTTT. Its protein product is CSTGSRANTGELFF.

The chain has TRBV6-1 and TRBJ2-3; 11 bases match TRBD2. This CDR3 is built from 15 residues. Trimming cost V 2 bases and J 4 bases; bases outside gene matches: 2. From germline, CDR1 is MNHNS and CDR2 SASEGT. The DNA for the CDR3 is TGTGCCAGCAGTGAATTAGCGGGAGGGCCAGATACGCAGTATTTT. Residues: CASSELAGGPDTQYF.

The chain recombines TRBV28 with TRBJ2-3; 7 bases map to TRBD2. After removal of 4 bases from V and 2 bases from J, the junction contained 3 bases not matched to a gene. The CDR3 has 14 amino acids. Germline assignment: CDR1 MDHEN and CDR2 SYDVKM. The CDR3, as DNA: TGTGCCAGCAGTTCCCGGGACTACACAGATACGCAGTATTTT. Translation: CASSSRDYTDTQYF.

This clonotype turned up a few times. The chain employs TRBV5-1 and TRBJ2-7; possibly TRBD2 for D (6 bases). CDR1 is SGHRS and CDR2 is YFSETQ in the germline V gene. The CDR3 loop spans 13 amino acids. V gave up 0 bases and J gave up 5 bases, with 9 bases separating them. CDR3 amino acids: CASSLAGVHEQYF. The CDR3 region has the DNA TGCGCCAGCAGCTTGGCGGGAGTCCACGAGCAGTACTTC.

The sample holds a few counts of this clonotype. As DNA, the CDR3 is TGTGCCAGCAGCTTAGGACAGGGAACATCCTACGAGCAGTACTTC. Protein sequence: CASSLGQGTSYEQYF. V is TRBV7-9 and J is TRBJ2-7, with 7 positions matching TRBD1. The germline V gene has CDR1 SEHNR and CDR2 FQNEAQ (reference sequence). The V segment lost 1 base and the J segment 1 base; nucleotides outside the gene matches: 4. The CDR3 has 15 amino acids.

The chain has TRBV10-3 and TRBJ2-7; D possibly corresponds to TRBD1 (6 bases). V lost 6 bases and J 5 bases, leaving 14 bases between the germline ends. The germline V gene has CDR1 ENHRY and CDR2 SYGVKD. This CDR3 spans 13 amino acids. The DNA of the CDR3 is TGTGCCATCAGGGCGTCGTCAGGGGACGAGCAGTACTTC. Its protein is CAIRASSGDEQYF.

The genes are TRBV7-6 and TRBJ2-1; 9 bases fit TRBD2. Trimming cost V 5 bases and J 4 bases; bases outside gene matches: 9. The CDR3 contains 16 residues. Germline V gene data show CDR1 as SGHVS and CDR2 as FNYEAQ. CDR3 in DNA: TGTGCCAGCAGCCCCAATAGCGGGAGTGCTTACAATGAGCAGTTCTTC. It specifies CASSPNSGSAYNEQFF.

About this clonotype: Being one base from a much bigger clone, this may be a read error. The chain employs TRBV28 and TRBJ2-7; TRBD1 might be the D (6 bases). Germline loops: CDR1 MDHEN, CDR2 SYDVKM. The CDR3 runs to 15 residues. This CDR3 is CASSLAQGTAYEQCF. The DNA of the CDR3 is TGTGCCAGCAGTTTAGCCCAGGGGACCGCCTACGAGCAGTGCTTC.

The chain joins TRBV20-1 to TRBJ1-5; 8 bases are a match to TRBD1. This CDR3 comprises 15 residues. The V segment lost 5 bases and the J segment 1 base; nucleotides outside the gene matches: 7. In germline, CDR1 is DFQATT, CDR2 SNEGSKA (reference sequence). In DNA, the CDR3 is TGCAGTGCTGGGGGACAGGCACCCAGCAATCAGCCCCAGCATTTT. It codes for CSAGGQAPSNQPQHF.

This clonotype came up a few times. This sequence joins TRBV2 and TRBJ1-5; D possibly corresponds to TRBD1 (6 bases). V was cut by 0 bases and J by 4 bases, with 10 bases left in between. The CDR3 covers 15 residues. Looked up from germline, CDR1 is SNHLY and CDR2 is FYNNEI. The CDR3 is CASSEARRGNQPQHF. CDR3 DNA: TGTGCCAGCAGTGAAGCAAGAAGGGGGAATCAGCCCCAGCATTTT.

This clonotype was seen more than once but under ten times. The chain couples TRBV20-1 to TRBJ2-5; D is perhaps TRBD2 (7 bases). CDR3 length: 12 amino acids. Germline CDR1 is DFQATT and CDR2 is SNEGSKA (reference sequence). V was cut by 7 bases and J by 5 bases, with 14 bases left in between. CDR3 protein: CSVQGGAETQYF. CDR3 coding DNA: TGCAGTGTGCAAGGGGGGGCGGAGACCCAGTACTTC.

This clonotype was counted a few times. This sequence joins TRBV6-2 or TRBV6-3 and TRBJ2-1; D unresolved. Trimming stripped 2 bases from V and 7 bases from J, with 6 bases between. CDR1 is MNHEY and CDR2 is SVGEGT in the germline V gene. This CDR3 spans 12 amino acids. CDR3 sequence: CASSYTFNEQFF. Here the CDR3 DNA reads TGTGCCAGCAGTTACACGTTTAATGAGCAGTTCTTC.

This clonotype was detected ten times or more. The CDR3 sequence: CASSHASEVGELFF. As DNA, the CDR3 is TGCGCCAGCAGCCACGCTAGCGAGGTCGGGGAGCTGTTTTTT. This chain uses TRBV4-3 with TRBJ2-2; TRBD2 might be the D (6 bases). Per the germline V gene, CDR1 is LGHNA and CDR2 is YSLEER. Trimming removed 3 bases at V and 7 bases at J, with 12 bases between. The CDR3 has 14 amino acids.

This clonotype was seen once. This chain connects TRBV19 to TRBJ2-2; 9 nucleotides line up with TRBD2. The CDR3 extends over 14 amino acids. V was clipped by 3 bases and J by 6 bases; unmatched bases: 2. Germline CDR1 and CDR2: LNHDA and SQIVND (reference sequence). The CDR3 spells CASSILAGPGELFF. As DNA, the CDR3 is TGTGCCAGTAGTATTCTAGCGGGACCCGGGGAGCTGTTTTTT.

V is TRBV4-2 and J is TRBJ2-5, with D perhaps matching TRBD1 or TRBD2 (5 bases each). With 0 bases removed from V and 4 bases from J, the gap between germline ends came to 12 bases. The CDR3 has 15 amino acids. CDR1 and CDR2 from the germline V gene are LGHNA and YNFKEQ. CDR3 loop: CASSQEGEPGETQYF. In DNA form, the CDR3 reads TGTGCCAGCAGCCAAGAGGGGGAGCCAGGAGAGACCCAGTACTTC.

J is TRBJ2-7 and V is TRBV28; 10 nucleotides line up with TRBD2. Germline V lookup: CDR1 MDHEN, CDR2 SYDVKM. CDR3 length equals 16 residues. Trimming removed 4 bases from V and 0 bases from J; junction bases left unmatched: 6. The CDR3 is CASSSLLAGASYEQYF. CDR3 coding DNA: TGTGCCAGCAGTTCGTTGCTAGCGGGAGCCTCCTACGAGCAGTACTTC.